This T cell receptor beta chain was captured by sequencing in a study of blood T cell repertoires in COVID-19. This CDR3 spans 14 amino acids. Germline lookup yields CDR1 SGHVS and CDR2 FQNEAQ. V was pared by 4 bases and J by 3 bases, with 10 bases between. Sequencing was performed with immunoSEQ multiplex PCR; in TCRdb, only in-frame clones are kept and a portion is missing. The table includes 200,000 to 250,000 clones, roughly 86% detected once. This chain links TRBV7-8 with TRBJ1-5, with D tentatively TRBD1 (5 bases). Sequencing was carried out using peripheral blood. The TCR sequence derives from a man older than 75 with acute or convalescent COVID-19. The CDR3 loop is CASSSDTFNQPQHF. CDR3 coding DNA: TGTGCCAGCAGCTCGGACACGTTCAATCAGCCCCAGCATTTT.